The 32 T cell receptor beta chains below all came from one sample that was sequenced in a study of radiation and T cells in renal cell carcinoma. Treatment in this sample: treatment-naive control, cytoreductive nephrectomy. TCRdb's table, derived via immunoSEQ multiplex PCR, lists solely in-frame clones and lacks some. The table records approximately 9,800 clones, roughly 63% of them present only once. The sample consisted of tumor tissue, taken from a patient whose treatment was nephrectomy without radiotherapy. Source of these receptors: a man in his fifties or sixties with renal cell carcinoma.

The V call is TRBV2, the J call TRBJ1-1, with unresolved D. This CDR3 comprises 16 residues. V was trimmed by 3 bases and J by 3 bases, leaving 17 bases between them. Germline-derived CDR1 and CDR2 are SNHLY and FYNNEI. As DNA, the CDR3 is TGTGCCAGCAGTGAGAGGCCGCCCGGCTCGGACACTGAAGCTTTCTTT. It is translated as CASSERPPGSDTEAFF.

V is TRBV11-2 and J is TRBJ1-1, with 7 positions matching TRBD1. Germline-derived CDR1 and CDR2 are SGHAT and FQNNGV. The CDR3 spans 16 residues. The V gene end was trimmed by 3 bases and the J gene end by 2 bases; junction bases not matched to a gene: 9. The CDR3 loop is CASSFSSGTANTEAFF. DNA of the CDR3: TGTGCCAGCAGCTTTTCGAGCGGGACAGCAAACACTGAAGCTTTCTTT.

This chain joins TRBV5-1 and TRBJ1-3; possible D gene TRBD1, 6 bases. CDR1 is SGHRS, CDR2 YFSETQ, per germline. With 3 bases removed from V and 2 bases from J, the gap between germline ends came to 12 bases. The CDR3 has 15 amino acids. The CDR3, as DNA: TGCGCCAGCAGCTACTCAGGGGAAACTGGAAACACCATATATTTT. Amino acid sequence: CASSYSGETGNTIYF.

This chain connects TRBV14 to TRBJ2-5; maybe TRBD2 (6 bases). V lost 4 bases and J 1 base, leaving 7 bases between the germline ends. Looked up from germline, CDR1 is SGHDN and CDR2 is FVKESK. CDR3 size: 13 residues. In nucleotides, the CDR3 is TGTGCCAGCAGCCGGGGACTCCAAGAGACCCAGTACTTC. Its translation: CASSRGLQETQYF.

V usage is TRBV7-2 and J usage is TRBJ1-2; 7 bases map to TRBD1. CDR3 length equals 13 residues. V shed 5 bases, J shed 8 bases, and the junction held 8 bases outside the gene matches. Germline loops: CDR1 SGHTA, CDR2 FQGNSA. The CDR3 reads CASSTQQGWGYTF. DNA of the CDR3: TGTGCCAGCAGCACGCAACAGGGGTGGGGCTACACCTTC.

V and J are TRBV7-9 and TRBJ2-1; TRBD2 might be the D (6 bases). Trimming pared 5 bases from V and 1 base from J, leaving 12 bases between. Germline CDR1 and CDR2: SEHNR and FQNEAQ (reference sequence). The CDR3 extends over 15 amino acids. The CDR3 sequence: CASSSSGVSYNEQFF. CDR3 nucleotide sequence: TGTGCCAGCAGCAGCTCGGGGGTGTCCTACAATGAGCAGTTCTTC.

The V and J genes are TRBV7-9 and TRBJ2-1, with 12 nucleotides matching TRBD2. The trim removed 7 bases at V and 7 bases at J, leaving 14 bases unmatched. The germline V gene encodes CDR1 SEHNR and CDR2 FQNEAQ (reference sequence). The CDR3 is made up of 17 amino acids. Here the CDR3 reads CASTLTTTSGSMNEQFF. The CDR3 region has the DNA TGTGCCAGCACCCTTACCACGACTAGCGGGAGTATGAATGAGCAGTTCTTC.

This clone was counted a few times. The gene calls are TRBV6-5 and TRBJ2-1; D is possibly TRBD1 (5 bases). The CDR3 totals 11 residues. From germline, CDR1 is MNHEY and CDR2 SVGAGI. V lost 5 bases, J lost 7 bases, and 6 bases lay in between. Written as DNA, the CDR3 is TGTGCCAGCAGTGCAGGGAATGAGCAGTTCTTC. It translates to CASSAGNEQFF.

Turning to this clone: The junction does not match germline at one end; this may be a read error. The CDR3: CASSLGQGASEKLFF. CDR3 nucleotide sequence: TGTGCTAGCAGCTTAGGTCAGGGGGCGAGTGAAAAACTGTTTTTT. V gene TRBV7-7 combines with J gene TRBJ1-4; the match to TRBD1 covers 8 bases. The CDR3 runs to 15 residues. Per the germline V gene, CDR1 is SSHAT and CDR2 is FNYEAQ (reference sequence).

J is TRBJ2-7 and V is TRBV6-1; D gene uncertain. V shed 3 bases and J shed 5 bases, with 11 bases lying between them. The CDR3 contains 13 residues. From germline, CDR1 is MNHNS and CDR2 SASEGT. In nucleotides, the CDR3 is TGTGCCAGCAGTGACCCGTCTAAGGACGAGCAGTACTTC. This sequence encodes CASSDPSKDEQYF.

Only one count was recorded for this clone. The chain links TRBV7-9 to TRBJ1-4; D is perhaps TRBD1 (6 bases). There are 19 residues in the CDR3. V lost 1 base and J lost 8, with 26 bases in between. Germline V CDR1 and CDR2: SEHNR, FQNEAQ (reference sequence). The CDR3 DNA follows: TGTGCCAGCAGCTTAGGGGTATACTCAGGGGCCTCTAGGGACGAAAAACTGTTTTTT. Translating gives CASSLGVYSGASRDEKLFF.

A single count supports this clone. The J gene is TRBJ2-1, the V gene TRBV7-7; D may be TRBD1 (5 bases). V lost 3 bases and J 7 bases, leaving 13 bases between the germline ends. Germline V gives CDR1 SSHAT, CDR2 FNYEAQ (reference sequence). The CDR3 consists of 14 residues. CDR3 loop: CASSFSTVQNEQFF. CDR3 in DNA: TGTGCCAGCAGCTTTTCGACAGTTCAAAATGAGCAGTTCTTC.

The rearrangement joins TRBV6-1 to TRBJ1-2, with D possibly TRBD1 on 5 matching bases. The CDR3 covers 14 residues. V lost 2 bases to trimming and J lost 6 bases, with 13 bases between them. The V gene's germline CDR1 is MNHNS and CDR2 SASEGT. This CDR3 reads CASSENPGRDGYTF. The CDR3 nucleotides are TGTGCCAGCAGTGAAAATCCAGGGCGAGATGGCTACACCTTC.

The V call is TRBV5-1, the J call TRBJ2-7; 9 bases agree with TRBD1. This CDR3 spans 13 amino acids. Germline V gene sequence: CDR1 SGHRS, CDR2 YFSETQ. V trimming: 3 bases; J trimming: 2 bases; junction bases outside the gene matches: 0. The CDR3 DNA reads TGCGCCAGCAGCTGGGACAGGGCCTACGAGCAGTACTTC. Protein sequence: CASSWDRAYEQYF. The variable domain in full, completed from reference TRBV5-1 and TRBJ2-7, reads KAGVTQTPRYLIKTRGQQVTLSCSPISGHRSVSWYQQTPGQGLQFLFEYFSETQRNKGNFPGRFSGRQFSNSRSEMNVSTLELGDSALYLCASSWDRAYEQYFGPGTRLTVT.

The chain combines TRBV11-2 with TRBJ2-7; TRBD2 matches at 7 bases. V lost 1 base and J lost 1; bases outside the gene matches: 4. The CDR3 is 15 amino acids. Germline loops: CDR1 SGHAT, CDR2 FQNNGV. The CDR3 region has the DNA TGTGCCAGCAGCTTAGGGCGGGGGAATTCCTACGAGCAGTACTTC. Translated, it gives CASSLGRGNSYEQYF.

The chain carries TRBV28 and TRBJ2-3; D possibly corresponds to TRBD1 (6 bases). Trimming removed 1 base from V and 0 bases from J, with 17 bases in between. The germline CDR1 and CDR2 sequences are MDHEN and SYDVKM. The CDR3 consists of 18 residues. CDR3 in amino acids: CASSLFRDKPTSTDTQYF. For the CDR3, the DNA is TGTGCCAGCAGTTTATTCCGGGACAAACCTACTAGCACAGATACGCAGTATTTT. The whole variable domain, remainder taken from reference TRBV28 and TRBJ2-3, is DVKVTQSSRYLVKRTGEKVFLECVQDMDHENMFWYRQDPGLGLRLIYFSYDVKMKEKGDIPEGYSVSREKKERFSLILESASTNQTSMYLCASSLFRDKPTSTDTQYFGPGTRLTVL.

CDR3 sequence: CASSPSTSGSADTQYF. Written as DNA, the CDR3 is TGCGCCAGCAGCCCCTCGACTAGCGGGAGCGCAGATACGCAGTATTTT. This chain uses TRBV4-3 with TRBJ2-3; 12 bases are a match to TRBD2. With 4 bases clipped from V and 4 bases from J, the junction kept 6 bases outside the gene matches. Germline lookup yields CDR1 LGHNA and CDR2 YSLEER. The CDR3 is 16 amino acids.

The J gene is TRBJ2-7, the V gene TRBV29-1, with 7 bases lining up with TRBD1. This CDR3 has 13 amino acids. Germline CDR1 SQVTM, CDR2 ANQGSEA. V dropped 6 bases and J dropped 4; count of bases not matched to a gene: 9. CDR3 sequence (DNA): TGCAGCGTATCTGGACAGGTGAAGTACGAGCAGTACTTC. Residues: CSVSGQVKYEQYF.

The CDR3, as DNA: TGCGCCAGCAGCTTGACCGGGACAGGGCAGGGCTCCTACGAGCAGTACTTC. Translation gives CASSLTGTGQGSYEQYF. V is TRBV4-1 and J is TRBJ2-7, with 9 bases aligning to TRBD1. The CDR3 loop spans 17 amino acids. CDR1 and CDR2 from the germline V gene are MGHRA and YSYEKL. V trimming: 5 bases; J trimming: 0 bases; junction bases outside the gene matches: 11.

The genes are TRBV2 and TRBJ1-5, with D maybe TRBD1 (5 bases). CDR1 and CDR2 from the germline V gene are SNHLY and FYNNEI. This CDR3 region has 13 residues. Trimming left V 2 bases short and J 10 bases short, with 12 bases between. CDR3 DNA: TGTGCCAGCAGTGAAAGGGACCGGCTACCCCAGCATTTT. This encodes CASSERDRLPQHF.

The chain combines TRBV27 with TRBJ1-2; the D gene is possibly TRBD1 (5 bases). V lost 6 bases and J 4 bases, leaving 12 bases between the germline ends. CDR3 length: 13 residues. Germline-derived CDR1 and CDR2 are MNHEY and SMNVEV (reference sequence). The CDR3 DNA follows: TGTGCCAGCAGACGGGACCGCATCTATGGCTACACCTTC. Its translation: CASRRDRIYGYTF.

To note about this clone: The junction does not match germline at one end; this may be a read error. The V and J genes are TRBV9 and TRBJ2-3; 9 nucleotides match TRBD2. The CDR3 is made up of 15 amino acids. Germline V gene sequence: CDR1 SGDLS, CDR2 YYNGEE. The CDR3, as DNA: TGTGCCAGCAGCGTACTAGCGGGGCCTACAGTTACGCAGTATTTT. Protein: CASSVLAGPTVTQYF.

This clone is a singleton in its sample. The gene calls are TRBV19 and TRBJ1-1; 8 bases agree with TRBD1. Germline V lookup: CDR1 LNHDA, CDR2 SQIVND (reference sequence). This CDR3 is 14 amino acids long. The junction had 7 bases not matched to a gene; V was cut back by 6 bases and J by 4 bases. DNA for the CDR3: TGTGCCAGTAGCACCGGGACAGGTACCACTGAAGCTTTCTTT. It specifies CASSTGTGTTEAFF.

This chain uses TRBV19 with TRBJ1-2; possible D gene TRBD1, 6 bases. The CDR3 length is 14 residues. CDR1 is LNHDA and CDR2 is SQIVND in the germline V gene (reference sequence). The ends were cut back, 5 bases at V and 2 bases at J, with 12 bases in the middle. The CDR3 nucleotides are TGTGCCAGTAGTTTACAGGGAGCGAACTATGGCTACACCTTC. This codes for CASSLQGANYGYTF.

The V gene is TRBV27, the J gene TRBJ2-2; no clear D. The CDR3 sequence is 17 residues long. V shed 1 base and J shed 1 base, with 13 bases lying between them. Germline lookup yields CDR1 MNHEY and CDR2 SMNVEV (reference sequence). DNA for the CDR3: TGTGCCAGCAGTTTATTTTCGCTGGCGGTGAACACCGGGGAGCTGTTTTTT. Encoded protein: CASSLFSLAVNTGELFF.

This clone has more than one count but fewer than ten. This sequence joins TRBV19 and TRBJ1-2; D is undetermined. V dropped 5 bases and J dropped 2 bases, with 6 bases sitting between them. CDR1 LNHDA and CDR2 SQIVND come from the germline V gene (reference sequence). The CDR3 runs 12 residues. The DNA of the CDR3 is TGTGCCAGTAGTTCCCAGAACTATGGCTACACCTTC. It specifies CASSSQNYGYTF.

V gene TRBV6-4 combines with J gene TRBJ2-2, with TRBD2 matching over 13 bases. With V trimmed by 6 bases and J by 6 bases, 7 bases remained unmatched. The CDR3 extends over 16 amino acids. Germline V gene data show CDR1 as MRHNA and CDR2 as SNTAGT. The CDR3 region is CASSEIGLAGAGELFF. The CDR3, as DNA: TGTGCCAGCAGCGAAATAGGACTAGCGGGGGCCGGGGAGCTGTTTTTT.

The gene calls are TRBV28 and TRBJ1-3; a weak D match, TRBD1 (5 bases). The V end lost 6 bases, the J end lost 8 bases, and 17 bases lay between the germline ends. The CDR3 has 14 amino acids. Germline loops: CDR1 MDHEN, CDR2 SYDVKM. This chain's CDR3 is CASRGHVGTDTIYF. In DNA form, the CDR3 reads TGTGCCAGCAGAGGACACGTCGGGACGGACACCATATATTTT.

This clone was counted a few times. The chain carries TRBV5-6 and TRBJ2-7, with a possible D match to TRBD1 (5 bases). Germline V gives CDR1 SGHDT, CDR2 YYEEEE. The V and J ends lost 3 bases and 2 bases respectively, with 15 bases between them. CDR3 length: 15 amino acids. For the CDR3, the DNA is TGTGCCAGCAGCTCCGGGCAGACAGTGACCTACGAGCAGTACTTC. This sequence encodes CASSSGQTVTYEQYF.

This clone was observed a few times. V and J are TRBV5-1 and TRBJ2-1; 16 nucleotides align to TRBD2. The germline gives CDR1 SGHRS, CDR2 YFSETQ. V shed 4 bases, J shed 8 bases, and the junction held 12 bases outside the gene matches. This CDR3 contains 18 residues. This CDR3 reads CASSPGLAGGRGLDEQFF. In DNA form, the CDR3 reads TGCGCCAGCAGCCCGGGACTAGCGGGGGGGCGAGGTTTAGATGAGCAGTTCTTC.

The CDR3 bases are TGTGCCAGCAGCTGGAACCCGGGGGACTATGGCTACACCTTC. Translating it yields CASSWNPGDYGYTF. The V and J genes are TRBV14 and TRBJ1-2; D might be TRBD1 (5 bases). Germline V CDR1 and CDR2: SGHDN, FVKESK. V was trimmed by 5 bases and J by 3 bases, leaving 13 bases between them. This CDR3 has 14 residues.

The V call is TRBV7-8, the J call TRBJ2-3; 10 nucleotides line up with TRBD2. V gave up 7 bases and J gave up 0 bases; unmatched junction bases: 13. Germline CDR1 SGHVS, CDR2 FQNEAQ. The CDR3 runs to 18 residues. In nucleotides, the CDR3 is TGTGCCAGCACCCACGGGCTAGCGGGGGACCTAAGCACAGATACGCAGTATTTT. Protein product: CASTHGLAGDLSTDTQYF.